The rows below give T cell receptor beta chains drawn from one sample of a study of regulatory T cells in long-lasting Graves disease. TCRdb processed the multiplex PCR reads anew with MiXCR; each CDR3 protein has one entry. The table lists hundreds of thousands of distinct CDR3 sequences, about 15% of them singletons, with about 8.2% in the top ten. These data are also associated with another study on T cells in Graves' hyperthyroidism and ophthalmopathy.

This specimen consisted of peripheral blood mononuclear cells (PBMCs), obtained at new diagnosis, from a patient treated with antithyroid drugs. The receptors stem from a woman between 40 and 55 years old with Graves disease. The CDR3 runs from the conserved cysteine through the conserved F or W. D genes are given only for firm matches. Clone sizes are given selectively: once, few, many, or a class where the clone is expanded.

CDR3 DNA | CDR3 protein | J gene | D gene | V gene | clone size
TGTGCCAGTAGTAAAGGCCACCCAGGACTAGCGGGGTCCGGGGAGCTGTTTTTT | CASSKGHPGLAGSGELFF | TRBJ2-2 | TRBD2 | TRBV19 | NA
TGTGCCAGCAGCTTAGGCGGACTAGCAGTGAAGGATACGCAGTATTTT | CASSLGGLAVKDTQYF | TRBJ2-3 | TRBD2 | TRBV11-2 | many
TGCAGTGCCACCGTGAGTCCCGCTAGCAATCAGCCCCAGCATTTT | CSATVSPASNQPQHF | TRBJ1-5 | NA | TRBV20-1 | many
TGTGCCAGCAGTGGGGATCCCTACGGGCAGTACTTC | CASSGDPYGQYF | TRBJ2-7 | NA | TRBV2 | few
TGTGCCAGCAGCCTGTACGGGGCCTCGACCGAGACCCAGTACTTC | CASSLYGASTETQYF | TRBJ2-5 | NA | TRBV5-5 | NA
TGTGCCACCAGTTCAGGGATTGTCAACAATGAGCAGTTCTTC | CATSSGIVNNEQFF | TRBJ2-1 | NA | TRBV15 | many
TGCAGCGTTGAAGTCCGCGCCAGGGAGGGCACTGAAGCTTTCTTT | CSVEVRAREGTEAFF | TRBJ1-1 | NA | TRBV29-1 | many
TGTGCCAGTAGTGTCTCTGGGTGGCGGGAGGCTCCCACCAGCACAGATACGCAGTATTTT | CASSVSGWREAPTSTDTQYF | TRBJ2-3 | TRBD2 | TRBV19 | many
TGCAGTGCTAGCAGAATCCCGGGACTAGCGGGCACAGATACGCAGTATTTT | CSASRIPGLAGTDTQYF | TRBJ2-3 | TRBD2 | TRBV20-1 | many
TGTGCCAGCAGTGAGGAACTAGGTCCCGGCCGGGGCGGTGGGGCCAACGTCCTGACTTTC | CASSEELGPGRGGGANVLTF | TRBJ2-6 | NA | TRBV2 | many
TGTGCCAGCAGTATAGGACAGGGAGGGGCTTTCTTT | CASSIGQGGAFF | TRBJ1-1 | TRBD1 | TRBV12-3/TRBV12-4 | few
TGTGCCAGCAGTACCAGAATTAACACCGGGGAGCTGTTTTTT | CASSTRINTGELFF | TRBJ2-2 | NA | TRBV28 | few
TGTGCCAGCAGTTACTTTTGGTCAGGTTCAACCTCTGGAAACACCATATATTTT | CASSYFWSGSTSGNTIYF | TRBJ1-3 | NA | TRBV2 | NA
TGCGCCAGCAGCCAGTACCCCGGGGCAGATACGCAGTATTTT | CASSQYPGADTQYF | TRBJ2-3 | NA | TRBV3-1 | NA
TGCAGCGTTGAAGATCTTGGCGGCGCGGGAGGCTCCTACAATGAGCAGTTCTTC | CSVEDLGGAGGSYNEQFF | TRBJ2-1 | TRBD2 | TRBV29-1 | NA
TGTGCCAGCAGAAGGAGGGGGCCTTTTGAGACCCAGTACTTC | CASRRRGPFETQYF | TRBJ2-5 | NA | TRBV28 | many
TGTGCCAGCAGCCCAGATACTTGGTCCACAGATACGCAGTATTTT | CASSPDTWSTDTQYF | TRBJ2-3 | NA | TRBV7-3 | NA
TGTGCCAGCAGCTTAGCTTCACAGCCAGGAAACGAGCAGTACTTC | CASSLASQPGNEQYF | TRBJ2-7 | NA | TRBV11-3 | NA
TGTGCCAGCAGTTTAACTGACAGGGCCACTGAAGCTTTCTTT | CASSLTDRATEAFF | TRBJ1-1 | TRBD1 | TRBV12-3/TRBV12-4 | many
TGTGCCATCACCAACAAGGACATCGCGAACACCGGGGAGCTGTTTTTT | CAITNKDIANTGELFF | TRBJ2-2 | NA | TRBV10-3 | many
TGCAGTGCTAGTTGGGACAGTAACTATGGCTACACCTTC | CSASWDSNYGYTF | TRBJ1-2 | TRBD1 | TRBV20-1 | many
TGTGCCAGCACCCCCGCCCGGGCAGGGAGTACTGAAGCTTTCTTT | CASTPARAGSTEAFF | TRBJ1-1 | NA | TRBV11-2 | NA
TGCAGTGCTAGAGGTTCTAGCGGGGGCTACGAGCAGTACTTC | CSARGSSGGYEQYF | TRBJ2-7 | TRBD2 | TRBV20-1 | few
TGCAGTGCCGGGACTAGCGGGAGGGCCTCGAACGAGCAGTACTTC | CSAGTSGRASNEQYF | TRBJ2-7 | TRBD2 | TRBV20-1 | many
TGTGCCAGCAGCAAAGGGAGGGCTGGGGCCAACGTCCTGACTTTC | CASSKGRAGANVLTF | TRBJ2-6 | TRBD2 | TRBV11-2 | NA
TGCGCCAGCAGTCATGGACTAGCGGGAGGGCCCAATACGCAGTATTTT | CASSHGLAGGPNTQYF | TRBJ2-3 | TRBD2 | TRBV10-2 | few
TGTGCCAGCAGTACCCAGACAGAGACGAACACCGGGGAGCTGTTTTTT | CASSTQTETNTGELFF | TRBJ2-2 | NA | TRBV12-3/TRBV12-4 | many
TGTGCCAGCAGCCTCCGCTCCTTTCCCGAGCAGTACTTC | CASSLRSFPEQYF | TRBJ2-7 | NA | TRBV13 | few
TGTGCCAGCACCGCACTTCCGAGACAGGGTCGGGGCTACACCTTC | CASTALPRQGRGYTF | TRBJ1-2 | TRBD1 | TRBV2 | many
TGCGCCACCAGGCAGGGAACGTCCTACGAGCAGTACTTC | CATRQGTSYEQYF | TRBJ2-7 | NA | TRBV5-1 | many
TGTGCCAGCAGCTCCAGTCTAGCGTGGAACGGAGAGCTGTTTTTT | CASSSSLAWNGELFF | TRBJ2-2 | NA | TRBV12-3/TRBV12-4 | many
TGTGTGACGGGACTAGCGGGAGGGACCTCCTACAATGAGCAGTTCTTC | CVTGLAGGTSYNEQFF | TRBJ2-1 | TRBD2 | TRBV2 | NA
TGTGCCACCAGTGAAGGAGGGACTGGGGCCAACGTCCTGACTTTC | CATSEGGTGANVLTF | TRBJ2-6 | NA | TRBV24-1 | NA
TGTGCCAGCAGTTACAGGGGAGGCGTTGAAAAACTGTTTTTT | CASSYRGGVEKLFF | TRBJ1-4 | NA | TRBV6-9 | NA
TGCAGCGTTGAAGCCACAAACCTGGGGACTAATGAAAAACTGTTTTTT | CSVEATNLGTNEKLFF | TRBJ1-4 | NA | TRBV29-1 | NA
TGTGCCAGCAGCCACCCGACAGGGGAAGATGCAACTAATGAAAAACTGTTTTTT | CASSHPTGEDATNEKLFF | TRBJ1-4 | TRBD1 | TRBV12-3/TRBV12-4 | few
TGTGCCTGGATCCTCAGGGGGAGTGAAGCTTTCTTT | CAWILRGSEAFF | TRBJ1-1 | TRBD1 | TRBV30 | many
TGTGCCAGCAGCTTGGCCAGGTCGAACACTGAAGCTTTCTTT | CASSLARSNTEAFF | TRBJ1-1 | NA | TRBV5-1 | NA
TGCAGCGTTGAAGTTGGGATGACACGAAGCACCGGGGAGCTGTTTTTT | CSVEVGMTRSTGELFF | TRBJ2-2 | NA | TRBV29-1 | many
TGTGCCAGCAGCTCCACGGGACTCCTTTTAGGGACCCAGTACTTC | CASSSTGLLLGTQYF | TRBJ2-5 | NA | TRBV7-2 | many
TGTGCCAGCAGCTCCCCCGGGGGGGACTCGACCTATGGCTACACCTTC | CASSSPGGDSTYGYTF | TRBJ1-2 | NA | TRBV11-2 | NA
TGTGCCAGTAGTATAGACCCTGGGACAGGCTACTTAAGGGGCACTGAAGCTTTCTTT | CASSIDPGTGYLRGTEAFF | TRBJ1-1 | TRBD1 | TRBV19 | NA